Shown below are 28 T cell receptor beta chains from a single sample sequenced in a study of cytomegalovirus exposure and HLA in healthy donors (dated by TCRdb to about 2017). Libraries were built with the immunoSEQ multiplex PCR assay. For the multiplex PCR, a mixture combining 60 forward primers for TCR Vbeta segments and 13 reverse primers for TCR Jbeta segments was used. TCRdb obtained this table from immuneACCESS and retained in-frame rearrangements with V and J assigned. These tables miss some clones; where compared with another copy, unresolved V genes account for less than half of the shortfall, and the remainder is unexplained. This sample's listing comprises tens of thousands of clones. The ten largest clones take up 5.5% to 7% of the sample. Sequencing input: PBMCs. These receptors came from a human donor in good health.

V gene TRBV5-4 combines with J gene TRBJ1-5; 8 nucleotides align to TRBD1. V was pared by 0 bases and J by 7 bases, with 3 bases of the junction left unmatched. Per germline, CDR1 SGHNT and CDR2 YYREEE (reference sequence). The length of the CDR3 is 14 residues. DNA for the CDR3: TGTGCCAGCAGCTTGGGGGGACAGGCACAGCCCCAGCATTTT. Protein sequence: CASSLGGQAQPQHF.

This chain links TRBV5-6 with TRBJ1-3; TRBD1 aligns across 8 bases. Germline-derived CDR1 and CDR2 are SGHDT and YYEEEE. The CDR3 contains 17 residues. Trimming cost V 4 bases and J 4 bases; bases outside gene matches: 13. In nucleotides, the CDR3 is TGTGCCAGCAGCACACAGGACTGGACAGGGCCCGGAAACACCATATATTTT. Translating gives CASSTQDWTGPGNTIYF.

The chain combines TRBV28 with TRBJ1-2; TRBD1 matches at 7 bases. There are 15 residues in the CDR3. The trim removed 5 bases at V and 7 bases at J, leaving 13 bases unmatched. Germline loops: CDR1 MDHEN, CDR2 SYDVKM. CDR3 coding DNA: TGTGCCAGCAGTACTCCGGGACAGCCTAGTAGTGGCTACACCTTC. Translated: CASSTPGQPSSGYTF.

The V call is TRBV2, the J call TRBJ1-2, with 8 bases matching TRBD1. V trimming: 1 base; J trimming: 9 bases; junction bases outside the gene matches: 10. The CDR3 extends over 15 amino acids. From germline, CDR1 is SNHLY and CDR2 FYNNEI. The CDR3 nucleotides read TGTGCCAGCAGTGAAGGGACAGGGAGGATAGATAGCTACACCTTC. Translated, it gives CASSEGTGRIDSYTF.

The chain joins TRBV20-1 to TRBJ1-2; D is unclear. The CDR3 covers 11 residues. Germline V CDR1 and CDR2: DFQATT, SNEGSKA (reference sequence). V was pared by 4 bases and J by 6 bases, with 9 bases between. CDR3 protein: CSAKEVDGYTF. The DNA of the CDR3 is TGCAGTGCTAAGGAGGTGGATGGCTACACCTTC.

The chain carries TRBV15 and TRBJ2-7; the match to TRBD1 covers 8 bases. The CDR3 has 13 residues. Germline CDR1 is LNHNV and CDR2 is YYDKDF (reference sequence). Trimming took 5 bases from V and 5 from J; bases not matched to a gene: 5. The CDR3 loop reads CATSRWTGNEQYF. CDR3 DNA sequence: TGTGCCACCAGCCGGTGGACAGGGAACGAGCAGTACTTC. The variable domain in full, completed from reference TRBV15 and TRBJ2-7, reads DAMVIQNPRYQVTQFGKPVTLSCSQTLNHNVMYWYQQKSSQAPKLLFHYYDKDFNNEADTPDNFQSRRPNTSFCFLDIRSPGLGDTAMYLCATSRWTGNEQYFGPGTRLTVT.

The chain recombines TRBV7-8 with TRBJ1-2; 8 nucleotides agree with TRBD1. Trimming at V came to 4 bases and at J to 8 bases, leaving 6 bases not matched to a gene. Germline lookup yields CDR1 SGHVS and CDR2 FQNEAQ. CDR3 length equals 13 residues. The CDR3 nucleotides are TGTGCCAGCAGCTATGGACAGGGTGAAGGCTACACCTTC. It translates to CASSYGQGEGYTF.

The DNA of the CDR3 is TGTGCCAGCAGTAGAGGGGGCACTGAAGCTTTCTTT. Translating it yields CASSRGGTEAFF. This chain links TRBV6-5 with TRBJ1-1; possibly TRBD1 for D (6 bases). This CDR3 spans 12 amino acids. CDR1 and CDR2 from the germline V gene are MNHEY and SVGAGI. V was trimmed by 5 bases and J by 4 bases, leaving 8 bases between them.

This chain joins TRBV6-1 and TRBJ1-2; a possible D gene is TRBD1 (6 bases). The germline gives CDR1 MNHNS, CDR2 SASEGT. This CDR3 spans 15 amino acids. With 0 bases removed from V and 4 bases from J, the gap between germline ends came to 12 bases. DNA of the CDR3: TGTGCCAGCAGTGAAGCCCGCGGGGGCACCTATGGCTACACCTTC. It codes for CASSEARGGTYGYTF.

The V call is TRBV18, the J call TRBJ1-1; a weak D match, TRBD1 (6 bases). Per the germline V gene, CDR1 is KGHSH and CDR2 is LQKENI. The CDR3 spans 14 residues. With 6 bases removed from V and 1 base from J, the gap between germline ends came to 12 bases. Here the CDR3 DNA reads TGTGCCAGCTCCCTTGCACAGGGGAACACTGAAGCTTTCTTT. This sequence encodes CASSLAQGNTEAFF.

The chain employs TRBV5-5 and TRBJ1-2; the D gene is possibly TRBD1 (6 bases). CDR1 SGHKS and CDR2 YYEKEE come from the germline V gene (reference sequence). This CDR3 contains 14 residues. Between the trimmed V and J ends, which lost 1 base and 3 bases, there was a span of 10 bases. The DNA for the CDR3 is TGTGCCAGCAGCTTGAGGGGACAAGACTATGGCTACACCTTC. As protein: CASSLRGQDYGYTF.

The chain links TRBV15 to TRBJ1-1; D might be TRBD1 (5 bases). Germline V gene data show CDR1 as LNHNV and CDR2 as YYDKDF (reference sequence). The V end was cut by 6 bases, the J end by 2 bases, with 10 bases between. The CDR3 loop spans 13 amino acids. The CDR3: CATSYDRNTEAFF. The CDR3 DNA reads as TGTGCCACCAGTTACGACAGAAACACTGAAGCTTTCTTT.

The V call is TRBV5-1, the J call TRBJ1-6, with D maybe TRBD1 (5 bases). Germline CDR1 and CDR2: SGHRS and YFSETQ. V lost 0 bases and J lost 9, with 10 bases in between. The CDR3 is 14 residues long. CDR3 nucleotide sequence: TGCGCCAGCAGCTTGGCAGATAGGGGTTCACCCCTCCACTTT. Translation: CASSLADRGSPLHF.

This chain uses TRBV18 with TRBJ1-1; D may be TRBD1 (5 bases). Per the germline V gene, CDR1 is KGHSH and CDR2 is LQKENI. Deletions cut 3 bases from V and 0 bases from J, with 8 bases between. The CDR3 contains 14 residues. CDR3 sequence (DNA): TGTGCCAGCTCACCCCGGGACTTGAACACTGAAGCTTTCTTT. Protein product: CASSPRDLNTEAFF.

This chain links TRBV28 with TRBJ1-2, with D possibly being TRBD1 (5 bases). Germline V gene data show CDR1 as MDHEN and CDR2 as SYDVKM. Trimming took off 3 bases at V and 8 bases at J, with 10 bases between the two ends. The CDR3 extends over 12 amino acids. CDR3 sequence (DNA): TGTGCCAGCAGTTTGGAAAGGACAGGCTACACCTTC. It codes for CASSLERTGYTF.

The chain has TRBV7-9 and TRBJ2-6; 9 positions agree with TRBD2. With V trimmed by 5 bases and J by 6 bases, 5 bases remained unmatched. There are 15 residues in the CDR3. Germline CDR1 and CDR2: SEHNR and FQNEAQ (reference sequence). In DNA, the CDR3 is TGTGCCAGCAGCGCGGGAGGGTTGGTGGCCAACGTCCTGACTTTC. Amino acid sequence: CASSAGGLVANVLTF.

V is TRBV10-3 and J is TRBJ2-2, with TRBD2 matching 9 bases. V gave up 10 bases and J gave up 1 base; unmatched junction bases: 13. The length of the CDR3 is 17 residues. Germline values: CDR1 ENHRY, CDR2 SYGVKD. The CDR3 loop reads CATAAFSGGKNTGELFF. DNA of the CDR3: TGTGCCACCGCTGCGTTTAGCGGGGGCAAGAACACCGGGGAGCTGTTTTTT.

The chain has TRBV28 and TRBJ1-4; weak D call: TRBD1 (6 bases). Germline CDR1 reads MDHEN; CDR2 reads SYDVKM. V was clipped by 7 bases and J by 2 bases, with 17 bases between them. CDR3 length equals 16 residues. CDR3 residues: CASTLRVGATNEKLFF. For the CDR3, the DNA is TGTGCCAGCACCCTCCGGGTGGGGGCTACTAATGAAAAACTGTTTTTT.

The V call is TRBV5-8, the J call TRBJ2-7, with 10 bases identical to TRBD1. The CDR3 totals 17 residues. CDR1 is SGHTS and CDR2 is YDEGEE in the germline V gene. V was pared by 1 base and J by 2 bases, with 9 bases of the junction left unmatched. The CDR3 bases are TGTGCCAGCAGCTTGCACACCGGGACAGGGGCTGCCTACGAGCAGTACTTC. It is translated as CASSLHTGTGAAYEQYF.

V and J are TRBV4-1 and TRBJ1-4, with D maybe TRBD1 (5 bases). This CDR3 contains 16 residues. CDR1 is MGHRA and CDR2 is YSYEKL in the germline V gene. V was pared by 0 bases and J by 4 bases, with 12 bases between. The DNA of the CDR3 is TGCGCCAGCAGCCAAGACACAGGTGTGGGTAATGAAAAACTGTTTTTT. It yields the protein CASSQDTGVGNEKLFF.

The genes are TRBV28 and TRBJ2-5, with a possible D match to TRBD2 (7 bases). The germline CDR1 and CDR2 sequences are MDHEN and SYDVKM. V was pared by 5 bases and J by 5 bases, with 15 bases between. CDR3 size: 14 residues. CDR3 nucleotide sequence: TGTGCCAGCAGTCCTAGGGGGGGGCAGGAGACCCAGTACTTC. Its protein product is CASSPRGGQETQYF.

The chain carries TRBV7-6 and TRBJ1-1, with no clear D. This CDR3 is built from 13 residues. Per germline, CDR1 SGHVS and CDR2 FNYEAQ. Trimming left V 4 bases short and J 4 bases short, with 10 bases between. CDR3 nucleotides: TGTGCCAGCAGCTCAAAAGAGAGCACTGAAGCTTTCTTT. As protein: CASSSKESTEAFF.

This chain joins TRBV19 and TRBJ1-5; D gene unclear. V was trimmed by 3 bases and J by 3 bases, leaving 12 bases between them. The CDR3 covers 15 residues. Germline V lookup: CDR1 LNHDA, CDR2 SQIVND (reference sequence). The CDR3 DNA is TGTGCCAGTAGTATTTCCCACAGCTACAATCAGCCCCAGCATTTT. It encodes CASSISHSYNQPQHF.

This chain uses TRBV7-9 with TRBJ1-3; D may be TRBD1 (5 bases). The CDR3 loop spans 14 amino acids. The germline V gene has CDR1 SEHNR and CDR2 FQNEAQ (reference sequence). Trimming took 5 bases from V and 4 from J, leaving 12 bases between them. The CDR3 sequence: CASSPGGSGNTIYF. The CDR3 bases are TGTGCCAGCAGCCCGGGGGGGAGCGGAAACACCATATATTTT.

CDR3 sequence (DNA): TGTGCCAGCAGCCCCTCCCCCAGCGACGAGCAGTACTTC. This gives the protein CASSPSPSDEQYF. The V call is TRBV9, the J call TRBJ2-7; no clear D. Germline assignment: CDR1 SGDLS and CDR2 YYNGEE. With 4 bases removed from V and 5 bases from J, the gap between germline ends came to 13 bases. The CDR3 runs to 13 residues.

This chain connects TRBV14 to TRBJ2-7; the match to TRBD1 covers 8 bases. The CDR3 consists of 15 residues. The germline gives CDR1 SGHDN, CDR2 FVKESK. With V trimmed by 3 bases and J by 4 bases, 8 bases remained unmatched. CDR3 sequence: CASSHQGQGKYEQYF. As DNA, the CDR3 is TGTGCCAGCAGCCACCAAGGACAGGGAAAATACGAGCAGTACTTC. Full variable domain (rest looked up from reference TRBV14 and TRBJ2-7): EAGVTQFPSHSVIEKGQTVTLRCDPISGHDNLYWYRRVMGKEIKFLLHFVKESKQDESGMPNNRFLAERTGGTYSTLKVQPAELEDSGVYFCASSHQGQGKYEQYFGPGTRLTVT.

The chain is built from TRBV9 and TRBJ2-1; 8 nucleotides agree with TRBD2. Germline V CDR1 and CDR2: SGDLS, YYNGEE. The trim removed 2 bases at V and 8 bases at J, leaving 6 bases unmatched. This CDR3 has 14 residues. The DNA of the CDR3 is TGTGCCAGCAGCGTGGGACTAGACCCCGATGAGCAGTTCTTC. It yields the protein CASSVGLDPDEQFF.

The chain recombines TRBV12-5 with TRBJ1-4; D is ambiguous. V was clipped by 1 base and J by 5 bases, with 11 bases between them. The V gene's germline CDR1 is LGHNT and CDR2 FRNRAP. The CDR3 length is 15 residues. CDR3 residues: CASGLALGPNEKLFF. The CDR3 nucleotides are TGTGCTAGTGGTTTGGCCCTGGGCCCGAATGAAAAACTGTTTTTT.